These 20 T cell receptor beta chains came from one sample sequenced in a study of cytomegalovirus exposure and HLA in healthy donors. PCR amplification relied on 60 Vbeta primers (plus 13 Jbeta primers). Sequencing used immunoSEQ multiplex PCR; TCRdb keeps in-frame clones, though not all of them. Among 50,000 to 80,000 clones, roughly 80% were seen once, and the ten largest hold about 5.5%. Sequencing was carried out using PBMCs. The receptors derive from a male donor in good health and CMV-seropositive.

This rearrangement joins TRBV4-1 to TRBJ1-4, with D possibly matching TRBD1 (5 bases). V was cut by 3 bases and J by 0 bases, with 11 bases left in between. Germline CDR1 reads MGHRA; CDR2 reads YSYEKL. The CDR3 loop spans 16 amino acids. The CDR3 DNA follows: TGCGCCAGCAGCCATCCTCGACAGACAACTAATGAAAAACTGTTTTTT. It is translated as CASSHPRQTTNEKLFF.

The chain has TRBV7-2 and TRBJ2-5, with 8 bases matching TRBD2. CDR3 size: 15 residues. V shed 2 bases, J shed 4 bases, and the junction held 6 bases outside the gene matches. Germline V gives CDR1 SGHTA, CDR2 FQGNSA. CDR3 sequence: CASSLLAGGGETQYF. The CDR3 DNA sequence: TGTGCCAGCAGCTTACTGGCGGGGGGAGGAGAGACCCAGTACTTC. The full variable domain, its missing parts supplied by reference TRBV7-2 and TRBJ2-5, is GAGVSQSPSNKVTEKGKDVELRCDPISGHTALYWYRQSLGQGLEFLIYFQGNSAPDKSGLPSDRFSAERTGGSVSTLTIQRTQQEDSAVYLCASSLLAGGGETQYFGPGTRLLVL.

This clone was observed a few times. V and J are TRBV7-9 and TRBJ2-2, with D possibly TRBD2 on 5 matching bases. Trimming stripped 5 bases from V and 1 base from J, with 14 bases between. Germline-derived CDR1 and CDR2 are SEHNR and FQNEAQ (reference sequence). This CDR3 has 16 residues. The chain's CDR3 is CASSPERTVNTGELFF. Here the CDR3 DNA reads TGTGCCAGCAGCCCCGAGCGGACGGTGAACACCGGGGAGCTGTTTTTT.

The chain combines TRBV18 with TRBJ1-5; no definite D call. V was trimmed by 0 bases and J by 0 bases, leaving 15 bases between them. The CDR3 is made up of 18 amino acids. In germline, CDR1 is KGHSH, CDR2 LQKENI. The CDR3 DNA reads TGTGCCAGCTCACCACCGGGCATCCCTGGATATAGCAATCAGCCCCAGCATTTT. Residues: CASSPPGIPGYSNQPQHF.

The chain links TRBV21-1 to TRBJ1-1; the D call in the table, TRBD1, was not verified against the DNA. TRBV21-1 is a pseudogene. The CDR3 has 17 residues. The DNA of the CDR3 is TGTGCCAGCAGCGAGCAAGTTAGGGGTTGCATGAACACTGAAGCTTTCTTT. The encoded protein is CASSEQVRGCMNTEAFF.

The chain recombines TRBV9 with TRBJ2-1, with D possibly being TRBD1 (5 bases). The CDR3 length is 15 residues. Trimming removed 4 bases at V and 0 bases at J, with 11 bases between. Looked up from germline, CDR1 is SGDLS and CDR2 is YYNGEE. The CDR3 sequence is CASSPGLSSYNEQFF. CDR3 bases: TGTGCCAGCAGCCCAGGGCTAAGCTCCTACAATGAGCAGTTCTTC.

In its sample, this clone was seen a few times. CDR3 sequence (DNA): TGTGCCAGCAGTACCGACAGGGTAAATGAAAAACTGTTTTTT. Translation gives CASSTDRVNEKLFF. The chain uses TRBV2 and TRBJ1-4; TRBD1 aligns across 7 bases. The J segment lost 5 bases and the V segment lost 5 bases, leaving 5 bases of the junction unmatched. The CDR3 totals 14 residues. Germline V gives CDR1 SNHLY, CDR2 FYNNEI.

The chain couples TRBV20-1 to TRBJ1-1; a possible D gene is TRBD1 (5 bases). Germline-derived CDR1 and CDR2 are DFQATT and SNEGSKA (reference sequence). The CDR3 runs to 11 residues. Between the trimmed V and J ends, which lost 3 bases and 7 bases, there was a span of 9 bases. The CDR3 loop is CSASLDIEAFF. The CDR3 coding sequence is TGCAGTGCTAGTCTGGACATTGAAGCTTTCTTT.

This chain joins TRBV30 and TRBJ1-5; D gene unclear. CDR1 is GTSNPN, CDR2 SVGIG, per germline (reference sequence). V was clipped by 4 bases and J by 4 bases, with 14 bases between them. This CDR3 comprises 14 residues. CDR3 nucleotides: TGTGCCTGGAATGGGCCGGGGAGAAATCAGCCCCAGCATTTT. This encodes CAWNGPGRNQPQHF.

By share, this clone ranks as medium-sized. The chain couples TRBV7-8 to TRBJ2-2; no clear D. V dropped 2 bases and J dropped 5 bases, with 12 bases sitting between them. The CDR3 has 15 residues. CDR1 and CDR2 (germline): SGHVS, FQNEAQ. The CDR3 DNA reads as TGTGCCAGCAGCTTATTCCCCCCCATGACCGGGGAGCTGTTTTTT. This encodes CASSLFPPMTGELFF.

The CDR3 sequence: CASSVGTAKNQPQHF. DNA for the CDR3: TGTGCCAGCAGCGTAGGGACAGCTAAGAATCAGCCCCAGCATTTT. The genes are TRBV9 and TRBJ1-5, with TRBD1 as a possible D gene (6 bases). Trimming removed 0 bases from V and 4 bases from J, with 11 bases in between. The CDR3 covers 15 residues. Germline V gives CDR1 SGDLS, CDR2 YYNGEE.

The rearrangement links TRBV15 to TRBJ1-4; D unresolved. V lost 1 base, J lost 3 bases, and 12 bases lay in between. Germline CDR1 reads LNHNV; CDR2 reads YYDKDF (reference sequence). The CDR3 is 16 amino acids. The CDR3 DNA reads as TGTGCCACCAGCAGAGTCCCCGGAGGAGCTAATGAAAAACTGTTTTTT. Its protein is CATSRVPGGANEKLFF.

The V call is TRBV7-8, the J call TRBJ1-1, with D hard to call. The CDR3 length is 15 residues. V was pared by 2 bases and J by 9 bases, with 19 bases between. CDR1 and CDR2 from the germline V gene are SGHVS and FQNEAQ. The CDR3 DNA follows: TGTGCCAGCAGCTTACTACCGATCAGACAAGACCAAGCTTTCTTT. Translation: CASSLLPIRQDQAFF.

This clone was recorded a few times. V gene TRBV6-5 combines with J gene TRBJ2-5; D might be TRBD1 (5 bases). The V gene lost 6 bases and the J gene lost 4 bases, with 15 bases spanning the gap. The CDR3 length is 14 residues. Germline CDR1 and CDR2: MNHEY and SVGAGI. The chain's CDR3 is CASRSRGRGETQYF. CDR3 nucleotides: TGTGCCAGCAGATCTAGGGGTAGAGGAGAGACCCAGTACTTC.

The sample holds a few counts of this clone. V usage is TRBV29-1 and J usage is TRBJ2-5; D might be TRBD2 (6 bases). Germline V lookup: CDR1 SQVTM, CDR2 ANQGSEA. Trimming cost V 5 bases and J 2 bases, with 12 bases left between them. This CDR3 has 13 amino acids. Here the CDR3 reads CSVLTGVQETQYF. The CDR3 DNA reads as TGCAGCGTTCTTACGGGGGTTCAAGAGACCCAGTACTTC.

The CDR3 DNA reads TGTGCCAGCAGCTCCACTACAGGGAAGGGTAGGGAAAAACTGTTTTTT. Its translation is CASSSTTGKGREKLFF. V and J are TRBV7-9 and TRBJ1-4, with D tentatively TRBD1 (6 bases). CDR3 size: 16 residues. Germline CDR1 and CDR2: SEHNR and FQNEAQ (reference sequence). Trimming shortened V by 4 bases and J by 8 bases, and 20 bases separated the two germline ends.

This chain uses TRBV5-1 with TRBJ2-2; 9 positions agree with TRBD1. V lost 0 bases and J lost 7; bases outside the gene matches: 7. This CDR3 has 16 amino acids. From germline, CDR1 is SGHRS and CDR2 YFSETQ. The CDR3 protein is CASSLVGTGQGGELFF. Here the CDR3 DNA reads TGCGCCAGCAGCTTGGTGGGGACAGGGCAAGGCGGGGAGCTGTTTTTT. Filled out from reference TRBV5-1 and TRBJ2-2, the complete variable domain reads KAGVTQTPRYLIKTRGQQVTLSCSPISGHRSVSWYQQTPGQGLQFLFEYFSETQRNKGNFPGRFSGRQFSNSRSEMNVSTLELGDSALYLCASSLVGTGQGGELFFGEGSRLTVL.

The chain uses TRBV9 and TRBJ2-7, with D perhaps TRBD2 (6 bases). The CDR3 consists of 18 residues. The germline gives CDR1 SGDLS, CDR2 YYNGEE. Deletions cut 4 bases from V and 3 bases from J, with 26 bases between. The CDR3 region is CASSRDFKVGPKGYEQYF. The CDR3 DNA is TGTGCCAGCAGCAGGGACTTCAAGGTGGGGCCCAAGGGCTACGAGCAGTACTTC.

The CDR3 loop is CASSFRDRGAEYNYEQYF. The CDR3 nucleotides read TGTGCCAGCAGCTTCCGGGACCGCGGGGCAGAGTATAACTACGAGCAGTACTTC. This chain links TRBV7-2 with TRBJ2-7; possible D gene TRBD2, 6 bases. The germline CDR1 and CDR2 sequences are SGHTA and FQGNSA. V lost 3 bases to trimming and J lost 3 bases, with 24 bases between them. This CDR3 region has 18 residues.

The genes are TRBV30 and TRBJ1-1, with D possibly being TRBD1 (5 bases). This CDR3 comprises 11 residues. Germline V lookup: CDR1 GTSNPN, CDR2 SVGIG (reference sequence). V shed 4 bases and J shed 7 bases, with 10 bases lying between them. The DNA of the CDR3 is TGTGCCTGGATGGGGGGGATTGAAGCTTTCTTT. It yields the protein CAWMGGIEAFF.